This section outlines one TCR beta chain sequence together with its context. Antigen: not known. Primers used in a second PCR of roughly 6 to 11 cycles were a sample-barcoded 5' primer and a J-beta primer mix. Individual samples furnished no less than 2.5 million CDR3-containing paired-end reads apiece. TCRdb reanalysed the 5' RACE reads using MiXCR and keeps one entry per CDR3 protein. The table has 850,000 or so distinct CDR3 sequences, around 30% seen once; the top ten hold about 18%. This specimen belongs to a study of blood T cells in healthy people across ages. Regarding the study as a whole: Diversity was higher, and naive CD4+ cells more numerous, in long-lived donors than in aged donors. The fall in TCR beta diversity per million T cells was roughly linear with age.

With V trimmed by 6 bases and J by 6 bases, 11 bases remained unmatched. This CDR3 comprises 15 residues. The germline CDR1 and CDR2 sequences are MDHEN and SYDVKM. There were at least 5.5 micrograms of total RNA extracted from every sample. The chain employs TRBV28 and TRBJ1-1, with 9 bases identical to TRBD1. This clonotype originated in a woman older than 75 in good health. The sample comprised blood. The CDR3 DNA reads as TGTGCCAGCAGCTATCCACCCCGGACAGGGGCTGAAGCTTTCTTT. Protein: CASSYPPRTGAEAFF.